What follows is one T cell receptor beta chain and its context. TCRdb re-analysed the 5' RACE reads in MiXCR, keeping a single row per CDR3 protein. Of roughly 170,000 distinct CDR3 sequences in the sample, 20% to 25% are singletons; the top ten hold more than 20%. The sample comes from a study of T-cell memory formation after mild COVID-19. With 4 bases removed from V and 2 bases from J, the gap between germline ends came to 19 bases. Germline V gives CDR1 SGHNT, CDR2 YENEEA. The CDR3 extends over 17 amino acids. The source is an adult woman who had mild COVID-19 (a few samples of this study predate the infection). Cell type and time point are not known. Sample: PBMCs or a T cell subset sorted from them (not recorded which). The chain carries TRBV11-3 and TRBJ2-3, with D possibly being TRBD2 (6 bases). The CDR3 bases are TGTGCCAGCAGCTCAAGCTTTCGGGAGCAGAACACAGATACGCAGTATTTT. It is translated as CASSSSFREQNTDTQYF.